This T cell receptor beta chain emerged from a study of CD8+ T cells in alopecia areata listed by TCRdb under 2018. A note on the overall study: The treated patients took part in an open-label pilot trial in which moderate-to-severe alopecia areata was treated with oral tofacitinib at 5 to 10 mg twice daily. For the treated patients, the SALT score, which quantifies what percentage of scalp surface area is affected, served as the measure of disease severity. In humans, TCRbeta sequencing was performed on scalp tissue and on sorted CD4+ and CD8+ peripheral blood T cells from healthy controls and from patients with patchy or totalis/universalis alopecia areata. In both human patients and the C3H/HeJ mouse model, the study applied high-throughput TCRbeta sequencing to look at T cell clonal expansion in alopecia areata. TCRbeta CDR3 regions were amplified by immunoSEQ multiplex PCR with 35 Vbeta forward and 13 Jbeta reverse primers. Scalp clonality was compared across normal scalp (n=4), patchy alopecia areata scalp (n=8), and alopecia totalis/universalis scalp (n=8). Patients on tofacitinib were biopsied at baseline and after 4 and 24 weeks of treatment, and several of the patients also had a later scalp biopsy. Tofacitinib was given for 6 to 18 months, followed by 6 months of follow-up off drug to assess delayed response and recurrence. RNA came from the PAXgene miRNA kit for fixed scalp, the miRNeasy kit for PBMCs, and the RNeasy kit for mouse skin.

The library was generated by the immunoSEQ multiplex PCR assay. RNA was extracted from all samples and reverse transcribed into cDNA as template for TCR sequencing. SuperScript III was used to make first-strand cDNA, primed with a 2:1 mix of oligo-dT and random hexamers. A synthetic immune receptor repertoire was used to measure amplification bias, and any remaining bias was corrected computationally. The authors' pipeline ran thus. Raw reads were preprocessed to remove errors, and CDR3 was defined by IMGT conventions from the conserved cysteine to phenylalanine. Clonality was computed as 1 minus the Shannon entropy, with the entropy normalized by log2 of the number of productive unique TCRs. Whether each scalp clone was CD4 or CD8 was inferred by checking scalp TCRbeta sequences against the CD4 and CD8 repertoires from sorted blood. Here the immuneACCESS table is served through TCRdb, limited to in-frame sequences with V and J called. Missing clones are a known gap in these copies; in checked studies unresolved V genes cover under half, and the rest lacks a known reason. The DNA gave D and trimming, while V, J and clone size come from that table. This sample has 190,000 or so clones in its table, and roughly 61% of those were observed once. Roughly an eighth of the sample is held by the ten biggest clonotypes.

Taken with the paper, the label for time point translates to: around 24 weeks on oral tofacitinib. Reading the label with the study, this specimen's treatment or condition is: oral pan-JAK inhibitor, 5-10 mg twice daily. Lesional scalp punch biopsies and peripheral blood were obtained from alopecia areata patients. PBMCs were isolated by density centrifugation and stained for CD3, CD4 and CD8, after which CD4+ and CD8+ T cells were sorted on a FACSAria. Paper-wide results and their limitations: During tofacitinib treatment, many expanded lesional clones remained in scalp and blood, and this persistence may partly explain relapse after treatment is stopped. Tofacitinib significantly decreased scalp clonality and the number of expanded CD8+ clones among the top 100 scalp clones. TCR sequences shared between patients were less clear than in mice, possibly partly because of HLA diversity in the patient population. The treated cohort was small, with a single nonresponder, so links between baseline CD8+ expansion and response need larger studies. Scalp TCR repertoire analysis is complicated because resident alphabeta T cells in normal human skin are also sequenced, whereas mouse skin is dominated by gammadelta T cells. Compared with normal scalp, lesional scalp had higher clonality and more expanded CD8+ clones, particularly in alopecia totalis/universalis, a pattern that suggests antigenic drive.

Worth noting for this clone: This receptor's antigen is unknown. Per-base qualities were not stored, and no clone one base away is much larger.

V lost 8 bases and J lost 5 bases; the stretch between them is 16 bases long. The CDR3 starts with the cysteine, ends with the phenylalanine, and has 14 residues. Just the 42-base CDR3 DNA is kept, in frame starting at base 1. CDR1 and CDR2 were assigned from the germline V gene as ENHRY and SYGVKD. The V gene is TRBV10-3 and the J gene is TRBJ2-1; a tentative D call is TRBD2 (6 bases match). Sequencing used CD8+ T cells sorted from blood, obtained at week 24, from a patient treated with tofacitinib. This clonotype was sampled from a human donor with alopecia areata. The DNA sequence is given as TGTGCCATCTTCTCGGGAGACAGAAACAATGAGCAGTTCTTC. This sequence encodes CAIFSGDRNNEQFF.